The 24 T cell receptor beta chains reported below all come from one sample, sequenced in a study of blood T cells in healthy people across ages (dated by TCRdb to the mid-2010s). Libraries were built with 5' RACE. The sequencing machine was an Illumina HiSeq 2500. The second PCR ran for about 6 to 11 cycles and used a J-beta primer mix along with a sample-barcoded 5' primer. Starting from the raw public reads, TCRdb applied fastp trimming at Q25, assembled clones with MiXCR and retained in-frame beta chains. Duplicate CDR3 protein sequences are folded into a single record with the most common DNA and genes. The sample contains around 1.5 million distinct CDR3 sequences, around 36% of them found a single time. The ten largest clones represent around 11% of the sample. Sequences were obtained from blood. The receptor source for this set is a woman in her thirties in good health.

This clonotype was observed at least ten times. The V and J genes are TRBV12-3 or TRBV12-4 and TRBJ1-2; TRBD1 is a possible D gene (5 bases). Trimming removed 8 bases at V and 1 base at J, with 8 bases between. This CDR3 contains 12 residues. CDR3 nucleotide sequence: TGTGCCAGCGGGACCTTTAACTATGGCTACACCTTC. Protein product: CASGTFNYGYTF.

V gene TRBV27 combines with J gene TRBJ2-2; no clear D. Germline values: CDR1 MNHEY, CDR2 SMNVEV (reference sequence). The CDR3 contains 15 residues. Trimming stripped 0 bases from V and 1 base from J, with 6 bases between. CDR3 protein: CASSLSNGNTGELFF. The CDR3 DNA is TGTGCCAGCAGTTTATCGAACGGGAACACCGGGGAGCTGTTTTTT.

The chain recombines TRBV6-1 with TRBJ2-5, with unresolved D. The CDR3 loop spans 14 amino acids. Germline CDR1 and CDR2: MNHNS and SASEGT. The V end lost 0 bases, the J end lost 2 bases, and 7 bases lay between the germline ends. Here the CDR3 reads CASSEAPEQETQYF. CDR3 DNA sequence: TGTGCCAGCAGTGAAGCGCCAGAGCAAGAGACCCAGTACTTC.

This clonotype came up a few times. The rearrangement links TRBV12-3 or TRBV12-4 to TRBJ2-7, with D perhaps being TRBD1 or TRBD2 (5 bases each). V gave up 5 bases and J gave up 2 bases, with 13 bases separating them. The CDR3 length is 14 residues. The CDR3 DNA reads TGTGCCAGCAGTCCGAGGGGCTCTCCCTACGAGCAGTACTTC. Residues: CASSPRGSPYEQYF.

The chain is built from TRBV6-6 and TRBJ2-3; 7 bases fit TRBD2. Looked up from germline, CDR1 is MNHNY and CDR2 is SVGAGI (reference sequence). The CDR3 sequence is 15 residues long. With V trimmed by 6 bases and J by 5 bases, 11 bases remained unmatched. The CDR3 loop reads CASSRGGDGGDTQYF. DNA for the CDR3: TGTGCCAGCAGCCGTGGGGGGGACGGAGGAGATACGCAGTATTTT.

This clonotype was picked up a small number of times. The chain employs TRBV7-9 and TRBJ2-2, with D maybe TRBD1 (5 bases). V dropped 5 bases and J dropped 1 base, with 20 bases sitting between them. Germline V gene data show CDR1 as SEHNR and CDR2 as FQNEAQ (reference sequence). The CDR3 extends over 18 amino acids. This CDR3 is CASSLSVYGQGNTGELFF. The CDR3 coding sequence is TGTGCCAGCAGCCTAAGCGTTTACGGGCAGGGGAACACCGGGGAGCTGTTTTTT.

A word on this clonotype: At one end the junction does not follow the germline gene, possibly because of a read error. The chain joins TRBV25-1 to TRBJ1-5; D uncertain. The CDR3 is 15 amino acids. Looked up from germline, CDR1 is MGHDK and CDR2 is SYGVNS. The CDR3 DNA reads as TGTGCCGGCAGTGATGCAAGTGGGCCTTATCAGCCCCAGCATTTT. It codes for CAGSDASGPYQPQHF.

The J gene is TRBJ2-3, the V gene TRBV6-1; no firm D call. There are 16 residues in the CDR3. Germline lookup yields CDR1 MNHNS and CDR2 SASEGT. V was shortened by 2 bases and J by 3 bases, with 15 bases between the two germline ends. The CDR3 DNA follows: TGTGCCAGCAGTGAAACAGCCTTTAGGATTACAGATACGCAGTATTTT. It specifies CASSETAFRITDTQYF.

This clonotype was observed a few times. As DNA, the CDR3 is TGCAGTGCTAGAGATCCCCCCAGGTGGGATAATTCACCCCTCCACTTT. Encoded protein: CSARDPPRWDNSPLHF. This chain joins TRBV20-1 and TRBJ1-6; D is undetermined. Looked up from germline, CDR1 is DFQATT and CDR2 is SNEGSKA (reference sequence). With 0 bases removed from V and 5 bases from J, the gap between germline ends came to 14 bases. The CDR3 contains 16 residues.

The J gene is TRBJ2-3, the V gene TRBV4-1; 10 nucleotides agree with TRBD2. Germline-derived CDR1 and CDR2 are MGHRA and YSYEKL. J was trimmed by 2 bases and V by 0 bases; bases with no gene match: 8. The CDR3 contains 18 residues. Here the CDR3 DNA reads TGCGCCAGCAGCCAAGACCCCCGGCTAGCGGGGGCCACAGATACGCAGTATTTT. Translating it yields CASSQDPRLAGATDTQYF.

This clonotype was picked up one time. This sequence joins TRBV28 and TRBJ2-3; 8 bases fit TRBD2. CDR3 length: 16 residues. V was clipped by 5 bases and J by 4 bases; unmatched bases: 11. In germline, CDR1 is MDHEN, CDR2 SYDVKM. Here the CDR3 DNA reads TGTGCCAGCAGTCTCTTAGCGGGAAGAGGGGCAGATACGCAGTATTTT. It translates to CASSLLAGRGADTQYF. The variable domain in full, completed from reference TRBV28 and TRBJ2-3, reads DVKVTQSSRYLVKRTGEKVFLECVQDMDHENMFWYRQDPGLGLRLIYFSYDVKMKEKGDIPEGYSVSREKKERFSLILESASTNQTSMYLCASSLLAGRGADTQYFGPGTRLTVL.

This clonotype was counted only a few times. This chain joins TRBV29-1 and TRBJ2-7; D possibly uses TRBD1 or TRBD2 (5 bases each). V was shortened by 7 bases and J by 0 bases, with 16 bases between the two germline ends. This CDR3 is built from 14 residues. Germline V lookup: CDR1 SQVTM, CDR2 ANQGSEA. As DNA, the CDR3 is TGCAGCGCCAAAGCCGGGACGGTCTCCTACGAGCAGTACTTC. Encoded protein: CSAKAGTVSYEQYF.

The chain links TRBV11-2 to TRBJ2-5, with D unresolved. V shed 0 bases and J shed 3 bases, with 8 bases lying between them. The CDR3 loop spans 14 amino acids. CDR1 SGHAT and CDR2 FQNNGV come from the germline V gene. The CDR3 sequence is CASSLEPSEETQYF. CDR3 coding DNA: TGTGCCAGCAGCTTAGAGCCGAGTGAAGAGACCCAGTACTTC.

The chain is built from TRBV14 and TRBJ1-2, with D unresolved. Germline CDR1 is SGHDN and CDR2 is FVKESK. Trimming removed 2 bases at V and 6 bases at J, with 4 bases between. This CDR3 spans 11 amino acids. The CDR3 reads CASSQMDGYTF. As DNA, the CDR3 is TGTGCCAGCAGCCAAATGGATGGCTACACCTTC.

The rearrangement joins TRBV3-1 to TRBJ2-1; TRBD2 might be the D (6 bases). The CDR3 extends over 16 amino acids. Germline loops: CDR1 LGHDT, CDR2 YNNKEL (reference sequence). V was clipped by 0 bases and J by 4 bases, with 13 bases between them. CDR3 loop: CASSQDRVSGYNEQFF. CDR3 sequence (DNA): TGTGCCAGCAGCCAAGATCGAGTTAGCGGTTACAATGAGCAGTTCTTC.

This clonotype occurred many times. This chain joins TRBV7-9 and TRBJ2-3; TRBD2 might be the D (5 bases). The CDR3 has 12 amino acids. CDR1 SEHNR and CDR2 FQNEAQ come from the germline V gene (reference sequence). Trimming took off 5 bases at V and 5 bases at J, with 8 bases between the two ends. CDR3 sequence (DNA): TGTGCCAGCAGCCGTCGGGAAGATACGCAGTATTTT. Protein sequence: CASSRREDTQYF. The full variable domain, its missing parts supplied by reference TRBV7-9 and TRBJ2-3, is DTGVSQNPRHKITKRGQNVTFRCDPISEHNRLYWYRQTLGQGPEFLTYFQNEAQLEKSRLLSDRFSAERPKGSFSTLEIQRTEQGDSAMYLCASSRREDTQYFGPGTRLTVL.

A few counts support this clonotype. CDR3 residues: CASSRGLAYEQYF. Here the CDR3 DNA reads TGTGCCAGCAGCCGTGGACTAGCCTACGAGCAGTACTTC. The chain couples TRBV11-2 to TRBJ2-7, with 7 positions matching TRBD2. CDR1 is SGHAT, CDR2 FQNNGV, per germline. Trimming took 5 bases from V and 2 from J; bases not matched to a gene: 3. The CDR3 has 13 amino acids.

V is TRBV18 and J is TRBJ2-7; TRBD2 agrees at 7 bases. Germline CDR1 reads KGHSH; CDR2 reads LQKENI. The CDR3 is made up of 14 amino acids. J was trimmed by 5 bases and V by 3 bases; bases with no gene match: 7. DNA for the CDR3: TGTGCCAGCTCACCGCTGACTGGGACTAACGAGCAGTACTTC. Translated: CASSPLTGTNEQYF.

This chain connects TRBV10-3 to TRBJ2-7; D is unclear. The J call may be wrong; the DNA end is better matched by TRBJ2-5. This CDR3 comprises 12 residues. CDR1 and CDR2 from the germline V gene are ENHRY and SYGVKD. The CDR3 nucleotides read TGTGCCATCAGTGAGGTGAAAGAGACCCAGTACTTC. Protein sequence: CAISEVKETQYF.

There are a few counts of this clonotype. The chain employs TRBV5-1 and TRBJ2-7; D uncertain. The CDR3 contains 14 residues. CDR1 SGHRS and CDR2 YFSETQ come from the germline V gene. V was trimmed by 0 bases and J by 2 bases, leaving 9 bases between them. CDR3 residues: CASSLVIGTYEQYF. For the CDR3, the DNA is TGCGCCAGCAGCTTGGTTATCGGAACCTACGAGCAGTACTTC.

The V gene is TRBV12-3 or TRBV12-4, the J gene TRBJ2-2, with D unclear. The CDR3 has 13 residues. V lost 7 bases, J lost 0 bases, and 6 bases lay in between. The CDR3 bases are TGTGCCAGCAAGCCCCCGAACACCGGGGAGCTGTTTTTT. Residues: CASKPPNTGELFF.

This clonotype came up a few times. The CDR3 DNA sequence: TGTGCCAGCAGCCAACGGGACCTGAGAGGCTACACCTTC. It encodes CASSQRDLRGYTF. The chain carries TRBV14 and TRBJ1-2; D may be TRBD1 (5 bases). Germline CDR1 SGHDN, CDR2 FVKESK. This CDR3 is 13 amino acids long. Trimming pared 2 bases from V and 8 bases from J, leaving 12 bases between.

The rearrangement joins TRBV9 to TRBJ1-5, with 7 bases fitting TRBD1. This CDR3 spans 15 amino acids. Germline CDR1 reads SGDLS; CDR2 reads YYNGEE. V was pared by 0 bases and J by 3 bases, with 3 bases of the junction left unmatched. The CDR3 sequence is CASSVGQGFNQPQHF. The CDR3 DNA follows: TGTGCCAGCAGCGTAGGACAGGGTTTCAATCAGCCCCAGCATTTT.

V usage is TRBV6-2 or TRBV6-3 and J usage is TRBJ2-4; TRBD1 is a possible D gene (6 bases). The CDR3 totals 15 residues. The V gene's germline CDR1 is MNHEY and CDR2 SVGEGT. Trimming removed 8 bases at V and 0 bases at J, with 14 bases between. For the CDR3, the DNA is TGTGCCAGCGGGAAGACAGGCCTAGCCAAAAACATTCAGTACTTC. It is translated as CASGKTGLAKNIQYF.